The next 10 T cell receptor beta chains were all read from a single sample in a study of blood T cell repertoires in COVID-19. Assay: immunoSEQ multiplex PCR; the TCRdb copy retains only in-frame clones and omits some. The table includes 35,000 to 50,000 clones, roughly 81% detected once. The sequencing input was peripheral blood. The receptors shown here come from a woman aged 70-85 years in a cohort sampled during active COVID-19.

The chain carries TRBV5-4 and TRBJ2-7, with 7 bases aligning to TRBD1. Germline CDR1 SGHNT, CDR2 YYREEE (reference sequence). J lost 2 bases, V lost 0 bases, and 5 bases had no gene match. This CDR3 comprises 15 residues. The chain's CDR3 is CASSLAVGTAYEQYF. Written as DNA, the CDR3 is TGTGCCAGCAGCTTGGCCGTAGGGACAGCCTACGAGCAGTACTTC.

The chain carries TRBV18 and TRBJ2-3; TRBD2 is a possible D gene (6 bases). CDR3 length: 14 amino acids. CDR1 and CDR2 (germline): KGHSH, LQKENI. V was clipped by 7 bases and J by 1 base, with 12 bases between them. The CDR3 DNA follows: TGTGCCAGCTGCAGCTCGGGAGGCACAGATACGCAGTATTTT. It specifies CASCSSGGTDTQYF.

V and J are TRBV14 and TRBJ1-4; D uncertain. Between the trimmed V and J ends, which lost 0 bases and 5 bases, there was a span of 10 bases. The V gene's germline CDR1 is SGHDN and CDR2 FVKESK. This CDR3 contains 15 residues. This chain's CDR3 is CASSQETGGNEKLFF. The CDR3 DNA follows: TGTGCCAGCAGCCAAGAAACCGGAGGAAATGAAAAACTGTTTTTT. Filled out from reference TRBV14 and TRBJ1-4, the complete variable domain reads EAGVTQFPSHSVIEKGQTVTLRCDPISGHDNLYWYRRVMGKEIKFLLHFVKESKQDESGMPNNRFLAERTGGTYSTLKVQPAELEDSGVYFCASSQETGGNEKLFFGSGTQLSVL.

The chain carries TRBV7-9 and TRBJ1-4; D possibly corresponds to TRBD1 (5 bases). CDR1 and CDR2 from the germline V gene are SEHNR and FQNEAQ (reference sequence). The CDR3 consists of 15 residues. Trimming took 1 base from V and 5 from J, leaving 11 bases between them. The CDR3 reads CASSLGGTLNEKLFF. As DNA, the CDR3 is TGTGCCAGCAGCTTAGGGGGCACCTTAAATGAAAAACTGTTTTTT.

The chain's CDR3 is CASSPLRTNTEAFF. The CDR3 DNA sequence: TGTGCCAGCAGTCCGTTGAGAACGAACACTGAAGCTTTCTTT. V gene TRBV27 combines with J gene TRBJ1-1; D remains unclear. Germline V CDR1 and CDR2: MNHEY, SMNVEV (reference sequence). The CDR3 loop spans 14 amino acids. Trimming removed 5 bases from V and 1 base from J, with 11 bases in between.

The chain's CDR3 is CASSLTRDWGQPQHF. CDR3 bases: TGTGCCAGTAGTCTAACCAGGGATTGGGGTCAGCCCCAGCATTTT. The V call is TRBV19, the J call TRBJ1-5; possibly TRBD1 for D (5 bases). The CDR3 is made up of 15 amino acids. Germline CDR1 LNHDA, CDR2 SQIVND (reference sequence). Trimming stripped 5 bases from V and 6 bases from J, with 17 bases between.

This clone was counted once. J is TRBJ2-7 and V is TRBV6-1; 9 bases are a match to TRBD2. The V and J ends lost 1 base and 5 bases, in that order; junction bases with no gene match: 18. This CDR3 contains 19 residues. Germline loops: CDR1 MNHNS, CDR2 SASEGT. The CDR3 spells CASSEGTPWASGKENEQYF. The CDR3 coding sequence is TGTGCCAGCAGTGAAGGCACGCCCTGGGCTAGCGGGAAGGAAAACGAGCAGTACTTC.

This chain links TRBV10-3 with TRBJ2-1; 9 bases line up with TRBD2. V shed 3 bases and J 4 bases; nucleotides not matched to a gene: 10. The CDR3 has 17 amino acids. Germline CDR1 and CDR2: ENHRY and SYGVKD. CDR3 region: CAISDYLTSGGYNEQFF. The CDR3 nucleotides read TGTGCCATCAGTGACTATCTGACTAGCGGTGGGTACAATGAGCAGTTCTTC.

This clone was counted ten times or more. This chain links TRBV2 with TRBJ1-6; weak D call: TRBD1 (6 bases). Between the trimmed V and J ends, which lost 2 bases and 9 bases, there was a span of 17 bases. The V gene's germline CDR1 is SNHLY and CDR2 FYNNEI. This CDR3 is built from 16 residues. CDR3 amino acids: CASSESEGGEFSPLHF. CDR3 bases: TGTGCCAGCAGTGAAAGTGAGGGGGGGGAGTTTTCACCCCTCCACTTT.

The rearrangement links TRBV2 to TRBJ1-1, with D hard to call. V shed 5 bases and J shed 7 bases, with 5 bases lying between them. Germline CDR1 SNHLY, CDR2 FYNNEI. This CDR3 has 10 residues. The CDR3 DNA is TGTGCCAGCAGTCTCAGTGAAGCTTTCTTT. Its protein is CASSLSEAFF.